This TCR beta chain was sequenced during a study of blood T cell repertoires in COVID-19. Per the authors' pipeline: Amplification of reference gene primers provided the estimated nucleated cell counts. Sequencing used immunoSEQ multiplex PCR; TCRdb keeps in-frame clones, though not all of them. V and J calls and clone size are those listed in that table; D and trimming were worked out from the DNA. The sample has approximately 89,000 clones; 75% to 85% are singletons. CDR1 is MGHRA and CDR2 is YSYEKL in the germline V gene. The CDR3 length is 16 residues. V lost 1 base to trimming and J lost 4 bases; unmatched junction nucleotides: 8.

The material sequenced was peripheral blood. The chain uses TRBV4-1 and TRBJ1-2; 8 bases match TRBD1. The receptor's source is a woman of 80 years or more with acute or convalescent COVID-19. CDR3 protein: CASSQGRLQGAYGYTF. The DNA of the CDR3 is TGCGCCAGCAGCCAAGGCCGACTTCAGGGGGCCTATGGCTACACCTTC.